The 11 T cell receptor beta chains presented below share a single source sample, sequenced in a study of T cells in Graves' hyperthyroidism and ophthalmopathy. Using RNA transcripts as the source, TCR beta CDR3 regions were amplified. First-round RT-PCR with HTBI primers amplified the TCR CDR3 region. MiXCR, run by TCRdb on the multiplex PCR reads, gives a single entry per CDR3 protein. The sample lists approximately 620,000 distinct CDR3 sequences, over 11% occurring once. Sequencing was done on a sample of blood. The receptors were gathered from a woman under 40 with Graves' hyperthyroidism that later progressed to Graves' ophthalmopathy.

This clonotype was seen at least ten times. The rearrangement joins TRBV12-3 or TRBV12-4 to TRBJ2-1; 10 bases line up with TRBD2. The CDR3 sequence is 16 residues long. V was pared by 5 bases and J by 5 bases, with 9 bases of the junction left unmatched. The CDR3 bases are TGTGCCAGCAGTCCGGATAGCGGGAGGCTCAACAATGAGCAGTTCTTC. It codes for CASSPDSGRLNNEQFF.

This clonotype was counted many times. The chain has TRBV7-8 and TRBJ2-7; D may be TRBD1 or TRBD2 (5 bases each). Germline V gene sequence: CDR1 SGHVS, CDR2 FQNEAQ. This CDR3 region has 14 residues. Trimming cost V 6 bases and J 1 base, with 13 bases left between them. The CDR3 spells CASRRGGTSYEQYF. The CDR3 coding sequence is TGTGCCAGCAGGAGGGGCGGTACATCCTACGAGCAGTACTTC.

This clonotype was recorded at least ten times. This chain's CDR3 is CASSLDSFYEQYF. The CDR3 region has the DNA TGTGCCAGCAGTTTAGACAGTTTTTACGAGCAGTACTTC. This sequence joins TRBV27 and TRBJ2-7; TRBD1 is a possible D gene (5 bases). The CDR3 loop spans 13 amino acids. Per the germline V gene, CDR1 is MNHEY and CDR2 is SMNVEV (reference sequence). V lost 2 bases, J lost 4 bases, and 9 bases lay in between.

Points on this clonotype: Mismatch with germline at one junction end may stem from a read error. This chain uses TRBV18 with TRBJ1-1; TRBD1 is a possible D gene (5 bases). Germline CDR1 is KGHSH and CDR2 is LQKENI. The length of the CDR3 is 14 residues. The CDR3 sequence: CAISPLQELTEAFF. In nucleotides, the CDR3 is TGTGCCATCTCACCACTACAGGAGCTCACTGAAGCTTTCTTT.

The V call is TRBV7-9, the J call TRBJ2-5; the D gene could be TRBD1 or TRBD2 (6 bases each). V was pared by 6 bases and J by 4 bases, with 12 bases between. Germline V lookup: CDR1 SEHNR, CDR2 FQNEAQ (reference sequence). The CDR3 has 13 amino acids. The CDR3 region has the DNA TGTGCCAGCAGACGCCGGGGGCCAGAGACCCAGTACTTC. It translates to CASRRRGPETQYF.

The table lists this clonotype with many counts. The chain uses TRBV29-1 and TRBJ2-7; D possibly corresponds to TRBD2 (6 bases). Germline V CDR1 and CDR2: SQVTM, ANQGSEA. V lost 1 base, J lost 2 bases, and 18 bases lay in between. The CDR3 loop spans 16 amino acids. CDR3 amino acids: CSVEVDGGRPTYEQYF. DNA for the CDR3: TGCAGCGTTGAAGTTGACGGGGGACGGCCTACCTACGAGCAGTACTTC.

Of note for this clonotype: It may be a read error: a sequence one base away is much more abundant. J is TRBJ2-7 and V is TRBV7-2; 12 bases agree with TRBD2. The V segment lost 3 bases and the J segment 0 bases; nucleotides outside the gene matches: 9. Germline assignment: CDR1 SGHTA and CDR2 FQGNSA. The CDR3 is 18 residues long. The CDR3 region has the DNA TGTGCCAGCAGCTTTGGACTAGCGGGAATCCCAAGCTCCTACGAGCAGTACTTC. Translation gives CASSFGLAGIPSSYEQYF.

Many counts were recorded for this clonotype. The chain is built from TRBV12-3 or TRBV12-4 and TRBJ2-1; maybe TRBD2 (6 bases). V lost 0 bases, J lost 2 bases, and 8 bases lay in between. CDR3 size: 15 residues. The CDR3 region is CASSLAGSPYNEQFF. For the CDR3, the DNA is TGTGCCAGCAGTTTAGCCGGGAGTCCCTACAATGAGCAGTTCTTC.

Of note for this clonotype: The missing conserved phenylalanine or tryptophan at the end of this CDR3 makes a read error likely. V is TRBV4-3 and J is TRBJ1-1; the D is unclear. The V end was cut by 2 bases, the J end by 2 bases, with 12 bases between. The CDR3 consists of 15 residues. CDR1 and CDR2 (germline): LGHNA, YSLEER. This CDR3 reads CASSQSGEINTEAFS. CDR3 bases: TGCGCCAGCAGCCAATCGGGAGAGATTAACACTGAAGCTTTCTCT.

At least ten counts were recorded for this clonotype. The J gene is TRBJ2-7, the V gene TRBV20-1, with D possibly TRBD1 on 6 matching bases. Germline CDR1 DFQATT, CDR2 SNEGSKA (reference sequence). The CDR3 extends over 15 amino acids. V was shortened by 0 bases and J by 3 bases, with 15 bases between the two germline ends. The CDR3 is CSARDGTSVYYEQYF. The CDR3 coding sequence is TGCAGTGCTAGAGATGGGACATCAGTTTACTACGAGCAGTACTTC.

This clonotype was picked up a small number of times. This CDR3 reads CASSLAGRAAEQFF. CDR3 sequence (DNA): TGTGCCAGCAGCCTAGCGGGAAGGGCGGCTGAGCAGTTCTTC. The rearrangement links TRBV6-2 or TRBV6-3 to TRBJ2-1; TRBD2 matches 9 bases. Germline CDR1 is MNHEY and CDR2 is SVGEGT. V lost 6 bases, J lost 9 bases, and 9 bases stayed unmatched. The CDR3 is 14 amino acids.